These 21 T cell receptor beta chains came from one sample sequenced in a study of blood T cell repertoires in COVID-19. Using immunoSEQ multiplex PCR, the repertoire was profiled, and TCRdb retains in-frame clones only, with some absent. The sample records 250,000 to 300,000 clones, about 89% being singletons. The sample comprised peripheral blood. These receptors all come from a man aged 45-65 years with acute or convalescent COVID-19.

Points on this clone: This specimen includes other DNA sequences encoding the same CDR3. This chain uses TRBV20-1 with TRBJ1-2, with TRBD1 identical over 8 bases. The CDR3 loop spans 13 amino acids. Looked up from germline, CDR1 is DFQATT and CDR2 is SNEGSKA (reference sequence). V trimming: 4 bases; J trimming: 5 bases; junction bases outside the gene matches: 6. The CDR3 loop is CSATDRGYYGYTF. The CDR3, as DNA: TGCAGTGCTACTGACAGGGGATATTATGGCTACACCTTC.

The chain uses TRBV7-9 and TRBJ2-3; a weak D match, TRBD1 (6 bases). Germline values: CDR1 SEHNR, CDR2 FQNEAQ (reference sequence). CDR3 length equals 15 residues. Trimming pared 1 base from V and 2 bases from J, leaving 10 bases between. The CDR3 DNA is TGTGCCAGCAGCTTAGGTGGGACAATCACAGATACGCAGTATTTT. This codes for CASSLGGTITDTQYF.

The V gene is TRBV30, the J gene TRBJ1-1; TRBD1 matches at 8 bases. The germline CDR1 and CDR2 sequences are GTSNPN and SVGIG (reference sequence). The V segment lost 5 bases and the J segment 7 bases; nucleotides outside the gene matches: 6. This CDR3 is built from 12 residues. The CDR3 DNA reads as TGTGCCTGGGTCAGGGGGCCTGGTGAAGCTTTCTTT. Its protein product is CAWVRGPGEAFF.

The rearrangement uses TRBV7-2 and TRBJ2-1; TRBD2 matches 13 bases. CDR1 and CDR2 (germline): SGHTA, FQGNSA. This CDR3 spans 14 amino acids. V lost 5 bases and J lost 8; bases outside the gene matches: 3. CDR3 amino acids: CASSHGLAGDEQFF. CDR3 sequence (DNA): TGTGCCAGCAGCCATGGACTAGCGGGGGATGAGCAGTTCTTC.

The chain links TRBV19 to TRBJ1-1; D uncertain. CDR3 length: 15 residues. CDR1 is LNHDA and CDR2 is SQIVND in the germline V gene (reference sequence). Trimming shortened V by 6 bases and J by 3 bases, and 17 bases separated the two germline ends. The CDR3 nucleotides read TGTGCCAGTAGCCCCTTCGAGGGCCGATACACTGAAGCTTTCTTT. This encodes CASSPFEGRYTEAFF.

This clone occurred many times. This chain connects TRBV24-1 to TRBJ2-1; a possible D gene is TRBD1 (6 bases). The CDR3 totals 12 residues. V gave up 6 bases and J gave up 10 bases, with 12 bases separating them. Germline CDR1 is KGHDR and CDR2 is SFDVKD. DNA for the CDR3: TGTGCCACCAGTTTACAGGGTAGCGAGCAGTTCTTC. Protein product: CATSLQGSEQFF.

This clone turned up a few times. This chain connects TRBV7-8 to TRBJ2-1, with D perhaps TRBD1 (5 bases). V lost 6 bases and J 4 bases, leaving 10 bases between the germline ends. The CDR3 has 13 residues. Germline V lookup: CDR1 SGHVS, CDR2 FQNEAQ. The CDR3 loop is CASRVGAYNEQFF. The CDR3 DNA follows: TGTGCCAGCAGGGTAGGGGCATACAATGAGCAGTTCTTC.

The chain recombines TRBV15 with TRBJ2-5; D remains ambiguous. This CDR3 is 12 amino acids long. The V gene lost 0 bases and the J gene lost 7 bases, with 6 bases spanning the gap. CDR1 is LNHNV, CDR2 YYDKDF, per germline (reference sequence). The CDR3 DNA reads as TGTGCCACCAGCAGAGATCGGGTGACCCAGTACTTC. It translates to CATSRDRVTQYF.

This clone appeared once. This chain links TRBV7-3 with TRBJ2-2; tentative D call: TRBD2 (6 bases). Germline assignment: CDR1 SGHTA and CDR2 FQGTGA. This CDR3 comprises 14 residues. The V end lost 5 bases, the J end lost 4 bases, and 11 bases lay between the germline ends. CDR3 region: CASSPPGLTGELFF. CDR3 nucleotides: TGTGCCAGCAGCCCGCCGGGACTCACCGGGGAGCTGTTTTTT.

The V gene is TRBV7-2, the J gene TRBJ1-2; tentatively, D is TRBD1 (6 bases). In germline, CDR1 is SGHTA, CDR2 FQGNSA. The CDR3 loop spans 16 amino acids. The V end lost 1 base, the J end lost 4 bases, and 16 bases lay between the germline ends. Here the CDR3 reads CASSLVYGRGPYGYTF. CDR3 nucleotides: TGTGCCAGCAGCTTAGTTTACGGCAGGGGACCCTATGGCTACACCTTC.

The table lists this clone with a count of one. The chain uses TRBV19 and TRBJ2-2; TRBD2 matches 9 bases. V shed 3 bases and J 1 base; nucleotides not matched to a gene: 9. The CDR3 is 18 amino acids. Germline lookup yields CDR1 LNHDA and CDR2 SQIVND (reference sequence). DNA of the CDR3: TGTGCCAGTAGTATTAGGGCTAGCGGGGAAGTGAACACCGGGGAGCTGTTTTTT. It specifies CASSIRASGEVNTGELFF. The entire variable domain, with the rest obtained from reference TRBV19 and TRBJ2-2, is as follows: DGGITQSPKYLFRKEGQNVTLSCEQNLNHDAMYWYRQDPGQGLRLIYYSQIVNDFQKGDIAEGYSVSREKKESFPLTVTSAQKNPTAFYLCASSIRASGEVNTGELFFGEGSRLTVL.

The CDR3 spells CASSLSRGTEAFF. Written as DNA, the CDR3 is TGTGCCAGCAGCCTCTCTAGGGGCACTGAAGCTTTCTTT. V and J are TRBV11-3 and TRBJ1-1; D possibly corresponds to TRBD1 (5 bases). The CDR3 loop spans 13 amino acids. Trimming cost V 5 bases and J 4 bases, with 11 bases left between them. CDR1 and CDR2 from the germline V gene are SGHNT and YENEEA.

V is TRBV5-1 and J is TRBJ2-1, with TRBD1 matching over 9 bases. The V segment lost 4 bases and the J segment 15 bases; nucleotides outside the gene matches: 11. Germline values: CDR1 SGHRS, CDR2 YFSETQ. The CDR3 sequence is 13 residues long. The CDR3, as DNA: TGCGCCAGCAGCCAGGAGGGACAGGGCCATCCGTTCTTC. This translates into CASSQEGQGHPFF.

This chain's CDR3 is CASSLNRDRDVQPQHF. The CDR3 nucleotides are TGTGCCAGCAGCCTGAACCGGGACAGGGACGTTCAGCCCCAGCATTTT. This rearrangement joins TRBV6-6 to TRBJ1-5, with TRBD1 identical over 9 bases. J was trimmed by 6 bases and V by 6 bases; bases with no gene match: 12. CDR1 and CDR2 from the germline V gene are MNHNY and SVGAGI (reference sequence). This CDR3 contains 16 residues.

This sequence joins TRBV6-5 and TRBJ1-5; TRBD1 is a possible D gene (5 bases). CDR1 is MNHEY, CDR2 SVGAGI, per germline. This CDR3 region has 14 residues. V dropped 5 bases and J dropped 2 bases, with 10 bases sitting between them. The CDR3 reads CASSPGMGNQPQHF. CDR3 sequence (DNA): TGTGCCAGCAGTCCAGGGATGGGCAATCAGCCCCAGCATTTT.

The rearrangement uses TRBV27 and TRBJ1-6, with 9 bases fitting TRBD1. V lost 2 bases and J lost 3; bases outside the gene matches: 11. Germline values: CDR1 MNHEY, CDR2 SMNVEV (reference sequence). The length of the CDR3 is 19 residues. DNA of the CDR3: TGTGCCAGCAGTTTAGCGGACAGGGGAATAGGGTTCTATAATTCACCCCTCCACTTT. It yields the protein CASSLADRGIGFYNSPLHF.

The chain links TRBV6-2 or TRBV6-3 to TRBJ2-2; 14 bases are shared with TRBD2. Germline CDR1 MNHEY, CDR2 SVGEGT. V was pared by 4 bases and J by 4 bases, with 8 bases of the junction left unmatched. This CDR3 region has 18 residues. CDR3 DNA sequence: TGTGCCAGCAGTTCCATGACTAGCGGGGGGGCCCGCACCGGGGAGCTGTTTTTT. This translates into CASSSMTSGGARTGELFF.

This sequence joins TRBV12-5 and TRBJ2-5; TRBD1 might be the D (5 bases). This CDR3 region has 13 residues. Germline lookup yields CDR1 LGHNT and CDR2 FRNRAP. V gave up 3 bases and J gave up 3 bases, with 8 bases separating them. The CDR3 is CASGFDREETQYF. DNA of the CDR3: TGTGCTAGTGGTTTTGACAGAGAAGAGACCCAGTACTTC. Combining the CDR3 with reference TRBV12-5 and TRBJ2-5 gives the whole variable domain DARVTQTPRHKVTEMGQEVTMRCQPILGHNTVFWYRQTMMQGLELLAYFRNRAPLDDSGMPKDRFSAEMPDATLATLKIQPSEPRDSAVYFCASGFDREETQYFGPGTRLLVL.

This chain uses TRBV2 with TRBJ1-2, with TRBD1 matching 8 bases. This CDR3 is built from 17 residues. The V gene end was trimmed by 6 bases and the J gene end by 4 bases; junction bases not matched to a gene: 16. Germline CDR1 SNHLY, CDR2 FYNNEI. This CDR3 reads CASSSTGTGYGGYGYTF. CDR3 bases: TGTGCCAGCAGCTCCACCGGGACAGGTTACGGGGGCTATGGCTACACCTTC.

The CDR3 region is CASSVFTGGKDGYTF. CDR3 in DNA: TGTGCCAGCAGCGTATTCACAGGGGGCAAAGATGGCTACACCTTC. This chain links TRBV5-4 with TRBJ1-2; 9 positions match TRBD1. V shed 4 bases and J 6 bases; nucleotides not matched to a gene: 10. Germline-derived CDR1 and CDR2 are SGHNT and YYREEE (reference sequence). The CDR3 covers 15 residues.

This chain connects TRBV15 to TRBJ2-1, with 10 positions matching TRBD2. Germline V gene sequence: CDR1 LNHNV, CDR2 YYDKDF (reference sequence). V gave up 5 bases and J gave up 7 bases; unmatched junction bases: 8. The CDR3 sequence is 15 residues long. The CDR3 DNA reads TGTGCCACCAGCGGGAGCGGGGGGGTGGGGAATGAGCAGTTCTTC. Encoded protein: CATSGSGGVGNEQFF.